These 32 T cell receptor beta chains originate from one sample sequenced in a study of blood T cell repertoires in COVID-19. Produced via immunoSEQ multiplex PCR; TCRdb's table is partial and in-frame only. In the table there are some 77,000 clones, around 81% of which are singletons. Specimen: peripheral blood. The receptors were sampled from an older woman with acute or convalescent COVID-19.

The V and J genes are TRBV5-1 and TRBJ2-7; 8 bases agree with TRBD1. Germline values: CDR1 SGHRS, CDR2 YFSETQ. This CDR3 has 15 amino acids. V dropped 4 bases and J dropped 5; count of bases not matched to a gene: 11. The CDR3 DNA is TGCGCCAGCAGCCCCCAGACAGGGGAAAGGGACGAGCAGTACTTC. It is translated as CASSPQTGERDEQYF.

The chain links TRBV27 to TRBJ2-2; 11 bases are a match to TRBD2. After removal of 3 bases from V and 0 bases from J, the junction contained 3 bases not matched to a gene. Germline V CDR1 and CDR2: MNHEY, SMNVEV (reference sequence). This CDR3 comprises 17 residues. The CDR3 loop reads CASSFRLAGTNTGELFF. The CDR3 DNA reads as TGTGCCAGCAGTTTCCGACTAGCGGGAACGAACACCGGGGAGCTGTTTTTT.

This clone has only one observation. The chain is built from TRBV14 and TRBJ2-7; TRBD2 aligns across 11 bases. The V segment lost 3 bases and the J segment 5 bases; nucleotides outside the gene matches: 6. This CDR3 contains 15 residues. The germline V gene encodes CDR1 SGHDN and CDR2 FVKESK. CDR3 in DNA: TGTGCCAGCAGCCAGGGTTCGACTAGCGGGGACGAGCAGTACTTC. Its translation is CASSQGSTSGDEQYF.

The rearrangement links TRBV28 to TRBJ2-7; 7 nucleotides line up with TRBD2. Germline lookup yields CDR1 MDHEN and CDR2 SYDVKM. This CDR3 has 15 residues. J was trimmed by 5 bases and V by 2 bases; bases with no gene match: 9. CDR3: CASSLGIRTRNEQYF. CDR3 nucleotide sequence: TGTGCCAGCAGTTTAGGGATCCGGACTAGAAACGAGCAGTACTTC.

This CDR3 reads CASSPRQGWTGELFF. The CDR3 DNA is TGTGCCAGCAGCCCCCGACAGGGGTGGACCGGGGAGCTGTTTTTT. The chain links TRBV7-3 to TRBJ2-2; 8 bases fit TRBD1. CDR1 is SGHTA and CDR2 is FQGTGA in the germline V gene. The CDR3 loop spans 15 amino acids. J was trimmed by 5 bases and V by 5 bases; bases with no gene match: 7.

This sequence joins TRBV2 and TRBJ2-2; D remains unclear. The CDR3 is 13 amino acids. The V end was cut by 6 bases, the J end by 1 base, with 6 bases between. Per the germline V gene, CDR1 is SNHLY and CDR2 is FYNNEI. DNA of the CDR3: TGTGCCAGCAGGCACAGGAACACCGGGGAGCTGTTTTTT. This encodes CASRHRNTGELFF.

The chain combines TRBV1 with TRBJ2-7; the table's TRBD2 call for D was not verified on the DNA. TRBV1 is marked as a pseudogene. This CDR3 has 16 amino acids. The CDR3 bases are TGCACCAGCAGCCAAGTGTCACTAGCGGGAGGGACCGAGCAGTACTTC. Amino acids: CTSSQVSLAGGTEQYF.

This rearrangement joins TRBV18 to TRBJ1-4; 8 bases align to TRBD1. Germline lookup yields CDR1 KGHSH and CDR2 LQKENI. The CDR3 spans 18 residues. Trimming at V came to 1 base and at J to 8 bases, leaving 15 bases not matched to a gene. The CDR3 loop is CASSPRGSRQGRVEKLFF. The CDR3 DNA reads as TGTGCCAGCTCACCACGAGGGAGCCGACAGGGGAGGGTCGAAAAACTGTTTTTT.

The rearrangement links TRBV6-5 to TRBJ2-3; 8 nucleotides agree with TRBD2. The trim removed 6 bases at V and 3 bases at J, leaving 5 bases unmatched. The CDR3 is 14 amino acids. The V gene's germline CDR1 is MNHEY and CDR2 SVGAGI. The CDR3 sequence is CASRSGSVTDTQYF. The CDR3 DNA sequence: TGTGCCAGCAGGAGCGGGAGTGTGACAGATACGCAGTATTTT.

The CDR3 DNA sequence: TGTGCCAGCAGCTTAGCCGGTGCTCTCGGGCAGTACTTC. Translating gives CASSLAGALGQYF. The V and J genes are TRBV7-6 and TRBJ2-7, with no clear D. Germline-derived CDR1 and CDR2 are SGHVS and FNYEAQ. The CDR3 loop spans 13 amino acids. V was pared by 0 bases and J by 9 bases, with 12 bases between.

V gene TRBV28 combines with J gene TRBJ2-7; a possible D gene is TRBD1 (5 bases). Germline assignment: CDR1 MDHEN and CDR2 SYDVKM. The CDR3 totals 15 residues. The V end lost 6 bases, the J end lost 3 bases, and 18 bases lay between the germline ends. CDR3 bases: TGTGCCAGCAGCTCCCCTCCCAGACAGAACTACGAGCAGTACTTC. As protein: CASSSPPRQNYEQYF.

V is TRBV12-3 or TRBV12-4 and J is TRBJ1-4; the D is unclear. The V gene lost 2 bases and the J gene lost 8 bases, with 9 bases spanning the gap. The CDR3 covers 13 residues. CDR3 nucleotides: TGTGCCAGCAGTTTATATGTCCAGGAAAAACTGTTTTTT. Protein product: CASSLYVQEKLFF.

This chain uses TRBV14 with TRBJ2-2, with unresolved D. The germline CDR1 and CDR2 sequences are SGHDN and FVKESK. This CDR3 comprises 12 residues. Trimming stripped 3 bases from V and 8 bases from J, with 7 bases between. CDR3 bases: TGTGCCAGCAGCCAGGGCAGGGGGGAGCTGTTTTTT. Translation gives CASSQGRGELFF.

This sequence joins TRBV10-2 and TRBJ2-7; 7 bases are shared with TRBD1. The V gene end was trimmed by 4 bases and the J gene end by 5 bases; junction bases not matched to a gene: 5. The germline V gene encodes CDR1 WSHSY and CDR2 SAAADI. This CDR3 region has 13 residues. In DNA form, the CDR3 reads TGCGCCAGCAGTGTTGGGACAGAGCACGAGCAGTACTTC. Translated, it gives CASSVGTEHEQYF.

There are a few counts of this clone. The J gene is TRBJ2-5, the V gene TRBV6-4; D may be TRBD2 (6 bases). The germline CDR1 and CDR2 sequences are MRHNA and SNTAGT. Trimming cost V 5 bases and J 2 bases, with 21 bases left between them. This CDR3 has 17 amino acids. The chain's CDR3 is CASSKNVSGIKQETQYF. The CDR3 region has the DNA TGTGCCAGCAGTAAGAACGTTAGCGGAATAAAACAAGAGACCCAGTACTTC.

This clone was seen at least ten times. The J gene is TRBJ2-2, the V gene TRBV6-4; perhaps TRBD2 as D (5 bases). Trimming stripped 3 bases from V and 3 bases from J, with 5 bases between. CDR1 is MRHNA and CDR2 is SNTAGT in the germline V gene. The CDR3 covers 13 residues. The CDR3 DNA sequence: TGTGCCAGCAGTGAGCGGGACACCGGGGAGCTGTTTTTT. It specifies CASSERDTGELFF.

This clone occurred once. The genes are TRBV11-3 and TRBJ1-1; 7 bases agree with TRBD1. This CDR3 has 12 residues. Germline assignment: CDR1 SGHNT and CDR2 YENEEA. V gave up 5 bases and J gave up 12 bases; unmatched junction bases: 9. This chain's CDR3 is CASSPEAGGTFF. In DNA form, the CDR3 reads TGTGCCAGCAGCCCAGAGGCAGGGGGAACTTTCTTT.

The chain combines TRBV6-5 with TRBJ2-1; 8 bases fit TRBD1. With 4 bases clipped from V and 9 bases from J, the junction kept 14 bases outside the gene matches. Looked up from germline, CDR1 is MNHEY and CDR2 is SVGAGI. The CDR3 is 16 residues long. The CDR3 loop is CASSSPGTGRVGEQFF. The CDR3, as DNA: TGTGCCAGCAGTTCCCCCGGGACAGGACGGGTAGGTGAGCAGTTCTTC.

The table lists this clone with a count of one. This chain links TRBV11-3 with TRBJ1-6; D perhaps matches TRBD1 (6 bases). V gave up 3 bases and J gave up 5 bases, with 11 bases separating them. This CDR3 region has 15 residues. CDR1 is SGHNT, CDR2 YENEEA, per germline. This chain's CDR3 is CASSFPGTNNSPLHF. The CDR3 DNA reads TGTGCCAGCAGCTTTCCCGGGACAAATAATTCACCCCTCCACTTT.

The chain combines TRBV2 with TRBJ1-5; D is undetermined. CDR3 size: 15 residues. Trimming cost V 5 bases and J 0 bases, with 11 bases left between them. Per the germline V gene, CDR1 is SNHLY and CDR2 is FYNNEI. Here the CDR3 reads CASSRTVYSNQPQHF. In DNA form, the CDR3 reads TGTGCCAGCAGTCGTACGGTGTATAGCAATCAGCCCCAGCATTTT.

CDR3 in amino acids: CASSPTGPYEQYF. The CDR3 DNA sequence: TGTGCCAGCTCACCAACAGGCCCCTACGAGCAGTACTTC. This rearrangement joins TRBV18 to TRBJ2-7, with a tentative D call TRBD1 (5 bases). The V end was cut by 2 bases, the J end by 2 bases, with 7 bases between. Germline CDR1 is KGHSH and CDR2 is LQKENI. The CDR3 length is 13 residues.

The chain is built from TRBV9 and TRBJ2-7; perhaps TRBD2 as D (6 bases). The CDR3 is made up of 16 amino acids. The germline V gene has CDR1 SGDLS and CDR2 YYNGEE. The V end was cut by 0 bases, the J end by 3 bases, with 16 bases between. CDR3 residues: CASSVGGGQGGYEQYF. For the CDR3, the DNA is TGTGCCAGCAGCGTAGGAGGCGGGCAGGGAGGCTACGAGCAGTACTTC.

The chain couples TRBV6-6 to TRBJ1-3; perhaps TRBD1 as D (6 bases). Between the trimmed V and J ends, which lost 7 bases and 1 base, there was a span of 11 bases. CDR1 is MNHNY and CDR2 is SVGAGI in the germline V gene (reference sequence). CDR3 length: 14 residues. The CDR3 reads CASNDRLSGNTIYF. The CDR3 DNA is TGTGCCAGCAACGACAGGTTATCTGGAAACACCATATATTTT.

The CDR3 region has the DNA TGTGCCAGCAGTGAAATAAATGGCTACACCTTC. The encoded protein is CASSEINGYTF. The chain joins TRBV6-1 to TRBJ1-2; D is unresolved. The length of the CDR3 is 11 residues. V lost 2 bases to trimming and J lost 6 bases, with 4 bases between them. From germline, CDR1 is MNHNS and CDR2 SASEGT.

This chain uses TRBV6-1 with TRBJ1-5; 7 bases are shared with TRBD1. Germline V gene lookup returns CDR1 MNHNS and CDR2 SASEGT. V was clipped by 6 bases and J by 6 bases; unmatched bases: 11. CDR3 length: 15 residues. The CDR3 DNA sequence: TGTGCCAGCAGCTCGCCGGGACAGTCAGTTCAGCCCCAGCATTTT. Amino acids: CASSSPGQSVQPQHF.

This chain uses TRBV9 with TRBJ1-6; 7 bases align to TRBD1. V lost 0 bases and J lost 0; bases outside the gene matches: 9. CDR3 size: 19 residues. Per the germline V gene, CDR1 is SGDLS and CDR2 is YYNGEE. CDR3 nucleotides: TGTGCCAGCAGCGTAGCCCGGGACAGAAAGAGCTCCTATAATTCACCCCTCCACTTT. Its protein product is CASSVARDRKSSYNSPLHF.

The sample holds one count of this clone. The rearrangement links TRBV28 to TRBJ2-7, with D possibly being TRBD2 (6 bases). The germline gives CDR1 MDHEN, CDR2 SYDVKM. V shed 5 bases and J shed 0 bases, with 14 bases lying between them. This CDR3 contains 15 residues. The CDR3 nucleotides are TGTGCCAGCAGTACCGTCGGTAGCGGCTCCTACGAGCAGTACTTC. It is translated as CASSTVGSGSYEQYF.

In this sample, this clone turned up a few times. In nucleotides, the CDR3 is TGTGCCAGCAGCCAAGGGACAGGCACAAATAATTCACCCCTCCACTTT. Translated, it gives CASSQGTGTNNSPLHF. The rearrangement links TRBV3-1 (or the pseudogene TRBV3-2) to TRBJ1-6; TRBD1 matches at 7 bases. The V gene's germline CDR1 is LGHDT and CDR2 YNNKEL (reference sequence). CDR3 length equals 16 residues. V was clipped by 1 base and J by 5 bases; unmatched bases: 5.

This clone occurred a few times. The chain has TRBV2 and TRBJ2-7, with D possibly being TRBD1 (6 bases). The CDR3 covers 14 residues. Deletions cut 6 bases from V and 2 bases from J, with 14 bases between. The V gene's germline CDR1 is SNHLY and CDR2 FYNNEI. The chain's CDR3 is CASRQGISAYEQYF. The CDR3 DNA reads TGTGCCAGCAGGCAGGGGATCAGCGCCTACGAGCAGTACTTC.

The chain uses TRBV19 and TRBJ1-5, with D maybe TRBD1 (5 bases). The V end was cut by 3 bases, the J end by 0 bases, with 9 bases between. CDR3 length: 15 residues. CDR1 LNHDA and CDR2 SQIVND come from the germline V gene (reference sequence). CDR3 protein: CASSMGQNSNQPQHF. The CDR3 nucleotides are TGTGCCAGTAGTATGGGGCAGAATAGCAATCAGCCCCAGCATTTT.

This rearrangement joins TRBV5-6 to TRBJ2-7; D gene ambiguous. The germline V gene has CDR1 SGHDT and CDR2 YYEEEE. The CDR3 is 17 residues long. Between the trimmed V and J ends, which lost 3 bases and 0 bases, there was a span of 19 bases. Here the CDR3 reads CASSWKLGQTSSYEQYF. The CDR3 DNA reads TGTGCCAGCAGCTGGAAACTGGGCCAAACGAGCTCCTACGAGCAGTACTTC.

This clone was seen a single time. The gene calls are TRBV18 and TRBJ2-7; perhaps TRBD1 as D (6 bases). V was clipped by 2 bases and J by 3 bases, with 11 bases between them. The CDR3 is 14 amino acids. CDR1 is KGHSH and CDR2 is LQKENI in the germline V gene. CDR3 sequence reads: CASSPIEQGYEQYF. The CDR3 nucleotides read TGTGCCAGCTCACCAATAGAACAGGGCTACGAGCAGTACTTC.